This T cell receptor (beta chain) was profiled in a study of T cell repertoires in cytomegalovirus infection. As for the study in general: Matching HLA type, along with CMV infection, was indicated by public TCR beta signatures.

MiXCR was run by TCRdb on the reads, yielding one entry per CDR3 protein. The sample consists of about 360,000 distinct CDR3 sequences, about a sixth of them appearing once. Findings and caveats of the study: Within the response measured ex vivo, HLA-C-restricted CMV-specific TCR beta clonotypes were dominant. Pooled public TCR beta family frequency picked out CMV carriers with the relevant HLA.

The V end lost 5 bases, the J end lost 1 base, and 7 bases lay between the germline ends. The CDR3 extends over 13 amino acids. The V gene's germline CDR1 is SGHDN and CDR2 FVKESK. This clonotype was seen only a few times. Its cognate antigen is unknown. This chain uses TRBV14 with TRBJ2-3; D unresolved. Sequenced material: PBMCs. The receptor's source is a human donor in good health (CMV status not recorded). Some clones in this sample may be carry-over from other donors' samples. This CDR3 reads CASSGLRTDTQYF. The CDR3 coding sequence is TGTGCCAGCAGCGGCCTTCGCACAGATACGCAGTATTTT.